Here is one TCR beta chain with its context. The data were obtained in a study of OX40 agonist ivuxolimab in advanced cancers. Study information: Past anti-PD-1, anti-PD-L1 or anti-CTLA-4 therapy was accepted, and approximately 37% had received some.

Sequencing used immunoSEQ multiplex PCR; TCRdb keeps in-frame clones, though not all of them. The data show about 61,000 clones, 91% seen once. The CDR3 totals 14 residues. The germline CDR1 and CDR2 sequences are MNHNS and SASEGT. Deletions cut 3 bases from V and 3 bases from J, with 12 bases between. This specimen was CD4+ or CD8+ T cells sorted from blood, taken in a trial of the OX40 agonist ivuxolimab. This clonotype was sampled from an adult with an advanced solid tumor such as melanoma, head and neck, liver or kidney cancer. The J gene is TRBJ2-7, the V gene TRBV6-1; either TRBD1 or TRBD2 may supply D (5 bases each). The CDR3 DNA reads TGTGCCAGCAGTGAGGGGACGGTTAACTACGAGCAGTACTTC. It specifies CASSEGTVNYEQYF.